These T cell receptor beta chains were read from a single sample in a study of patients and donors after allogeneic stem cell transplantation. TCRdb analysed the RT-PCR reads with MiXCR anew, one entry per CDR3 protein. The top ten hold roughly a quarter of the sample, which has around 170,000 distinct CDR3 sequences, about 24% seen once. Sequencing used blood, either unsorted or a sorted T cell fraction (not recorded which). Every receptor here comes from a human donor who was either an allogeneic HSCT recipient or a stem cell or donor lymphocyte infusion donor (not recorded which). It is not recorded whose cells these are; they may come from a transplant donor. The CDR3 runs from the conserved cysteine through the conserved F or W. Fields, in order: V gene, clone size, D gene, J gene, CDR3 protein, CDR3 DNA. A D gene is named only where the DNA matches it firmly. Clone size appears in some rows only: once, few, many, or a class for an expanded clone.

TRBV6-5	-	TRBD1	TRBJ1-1	CASSLGGTGVTEAFF	TGTGCCAGCAGTCTAGGCGGTACAGGGGTCACTGAAGCTTTCTTT
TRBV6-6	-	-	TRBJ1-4	CATDSPNEKLFF	TGTGCCACTGACAGCCCTAATGAAAAACTGTTTTTT
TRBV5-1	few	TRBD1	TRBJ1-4	CASRGQENEKLFF	TGCGCCAGCCGGGGACAGGAGAATGAAAAACTGTTTTTT
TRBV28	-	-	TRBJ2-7	CATREGPASYEQYF	TGTGCCACCCGAGAGGGACCGGCATCCTACGAGCAGTACTTC
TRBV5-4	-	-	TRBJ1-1	CASSHYTLNTEAFF	TGTGCCAGCAGCCATTACACATTGAACACTGAAGCTTTCTTT
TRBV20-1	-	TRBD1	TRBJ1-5	CSASGQVNQPQHF	TGCAGTGCCTCGGGACAGGTTAATCAGCCCCAGCATTTT
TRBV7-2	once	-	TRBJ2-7	CASSLLGVEQYF	TGTGCCAGCAGCCTTCTTGGGGTCGAGCAGTACTTC
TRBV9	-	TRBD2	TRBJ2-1	CASSSLAGVVDNEQFF	TGTGCCAGCAGCTCCTTAGCGGGAGTGGTTGACAATGAGCAGTTCTTC
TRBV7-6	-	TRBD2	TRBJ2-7	CASSLVSGRAPYEQYF	TGTGCCAGCAGCTTAGTAAGCGGGAGGGCCCCTTACGAGCAGTACTTC
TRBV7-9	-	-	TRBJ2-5	CASSSLFGAEEETQYF	TGTGCCAGCAGCTCTCTCTTCGGAGCGGAGGAAGAGACCCAGTACTTC
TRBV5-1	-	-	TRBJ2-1	CASSQTAAGIYLHYEQFF	TGCGCCAGCAGCCAGACGGCGGCCGGTATCTATTTGCATTATGAGCAGTTCTTC
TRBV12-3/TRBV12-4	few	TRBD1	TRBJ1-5	CASSSRTGHEGYSNQPQHF	TGTGCCAGCAGTTCTCGGACAGGCCACGAAGGTTATAGCAATCAGCCCCAGCATTTT
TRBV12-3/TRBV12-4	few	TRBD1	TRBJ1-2	CASRGGTGHGYTF	TGTGCCAGCAGGGGAGGGACAGGGCATGGCTACACCTTC
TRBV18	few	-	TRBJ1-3	CAMEGSGNTIYF	TGTGCGATGGAGGGCTCTGGAAACACCATATATTTT
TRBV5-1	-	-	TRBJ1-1	CASSLGGNLNTEAFF	TGCGCCAGCAGCTTGGGGGGCAACCTGAACACTGAAGCTTTCTTT
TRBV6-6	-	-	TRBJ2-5	CASSPGLGETQYF	TGTGCCAGCAGCCCAGGGTTGGGAGAGACCCAGTACTTC
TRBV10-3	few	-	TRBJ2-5	CAINGPGYEETQYF	TGTGCCATCAATGGTCCAGGGTATGAAGAGACCCAGTACTTC
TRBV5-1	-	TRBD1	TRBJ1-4	CASSLDRGNEKLFF	TGCGCCAGCAGCTTGGACAGGGGAAATGAAAAACTGTTTTTT
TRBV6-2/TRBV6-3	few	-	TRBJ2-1	CASSSGTSYNEQFF	TGTGCCAGCAGTTCCGGGACGTCTTACAATGAGCAGTTCTTC
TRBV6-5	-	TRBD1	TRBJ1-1	CASSYTGERSSEAFF	TGTGCCAGCAGTTATACAGGGGAGAGGAGCTCTGAAGCTTTCTTT
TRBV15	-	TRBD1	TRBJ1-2	CATSRRTGGDGYTF	TGTGCCACCAGCAGAAGGACAGGGGGCGACGGCTACACCTTC
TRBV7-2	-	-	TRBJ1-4	CASSFSGGEKLFF	TGTGCCAGCAGCTTTTCGGGTGGTGAAAAACTGTTTTTT
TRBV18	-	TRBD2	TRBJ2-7	CASSQGTSVTYEQYF	TGTGCCAGCTCACAGGGGACTAGCGTGACCTACGAGCAGTACTTC